Sequencing of this TCR beta chain was carried out in a study of T cell clonality in common variable immunodeficiency. This clone was detected a few times. Its specificity is not known. The CDR3 end is not reached by the read, which stops 3 residues before it; the germline J gene fills it in. Sequencing input was equivalent genomic DNA from CVID and controls. Sequenced by immunoSEQ multiplex PCR; TCRdb stores in-frame clones only, minus some. The sample presents 25,000 to 35,000 clones, none singletons. Study findings and constraints: In common variable immunodeficiency, TCR beta chains reportedly carried fewer deletions and N-nucleotide insertions.

After removal of 4 bases from V and 2 bases from J, the junction contained 7 bases not matched to a gene. The CDR3 has 15 residues. Germline CDR1 is GTSNPN and CDR2 is SVGIG (reference sequence). Aged roughly 9 to 70 years, CVID subjects averaged about 38 years old. Sample: peripheral blood mononuclear cells. The TCR comes from a human donor with common variable immunodeficiency. The V gene is TRBV30, the J gene TRBJ2-1; 8 positions agree with TRBD2. Incomplete CDR3 DNA: TGTGCCTGGAATTCGGGCGGGGGGCCCTACAATGAG. This gives the protein CAWNSGGGPYNE. The complete CDR3 reads CAWNSGGGPYNEQFF.